This T cell receptor (beta chain) stems from a study of T cell clusters in autoimmune cytopenias. This clonotype shows up as medium-sized by frequency. What it binds is unknown. Study-wide results and limits: Healthy donors had around 3.1-fold more exclusive TRB clusters than active autoimmune hepatitis patients. A dominant lymphoma-associated repertoire apparently masked the cluster-lack signature in secondary cytopenia versus chronic lymphocytic leukemia. The T cell clusters were defined only in silico, without experimental functional validation. TRB repertoire shifts in secondary cytopenia and chronic lymphocytic leukemia mostly reflected lymphoma, not autoimmunity.

Approximately 40,000 genome equivalents of blood DNA were amplified for TRB. TRB was amplified by touch-down multiplex PCR, primer pools A and B combined. Using the multiplex PCR reads, TCRdb records one entry per CDR3 protein without DNA. Recorded for this sample: some 3,500 distinct CDR3 sequences. The clonotype comes from a human donor with an autoimmune cytopenia or autoimmune hepatitis (not recorded which). Sequenced sample: peripheral blood.

The chain's CDR3 is CASSPNGGRRGYTF. This chain joins TRBV19 and TRBJ1-2. The germline V gene has CDR1 LNHDA and CDR2 SQIVND (reference sequence). The CDR3 is 14 residues long. The full variable domain, completed using reference TRBV19 and TRBJ1-2, is DGGITQSPKYLFRKEGQNVTLSCEQNLNHDAMYWYRQDPGQGLRLIYYSQIVNDFQKGDIAEGYSVSREKKESFPLTVTSAQKNPTAFYLCASSPNGGRRGYTFGSGTRLTVV.